One and the same sample provided the 21 T cell receptor beta chains below, sequenced in a study of PD-1 blockade in classical Hodgkin lymphoma (dated by TCRdb to between 2020 and 2021). Library creation used the immunoSEQ multiplex PCR assay. Sourced from immuneACCESS, this table was stored by TCRdb with only in-frame sequences that have V and J called. A share of the clones is absent; for the studies checked, an unresolved V gene accounts for under half, and the remainder has no known explanation. A total of around 45,000 clones appear in this sample, roughly three quarters of them only once. Around 2.8% of the sample is held by the ten biggest clonotypes. In light of the paper, this sample's time point label describes: cycle 2 day 1 (C2D1) of nivolumab. Relapse after autologous stem cell transplantation had occurred in all trial patients, and cohorts A, B and C were distinguished by prior brentuximab vedotin exposure.

The sequencing here drew on peripheral blood mononuclear cells (PBMCs), taken before the second cycle of nivolumab. The source of these receptors is a human donor with classical Hodgkin lymphoma.

This sequence joins TRBV7-8 and TRBJ1-1; D ambiguous. The CDR3 length is 16 residues. The V and J ends lost 3 bases and 1 base respectively, with 15 bases between them. Looked up from germline, CDR1 is SGHVS and CDR2 is FQNEAQ. CDR3 DNA: TGTGCCAGCAGCTTTCCCGTTGGTAAGGAGAACACTGAAGCTTTCTTT. Translated, it gives CASSFPVGKENTEAFF. Full variable domain (rest looked up from reference TRBV7-8 and TRBJ1-1): GAGVSQSPRYKVAKRGQDVALRCDPISGHVSLFWYQQALGQGPEFLTYFQNEAQLDKSGLPSDRFFAERPEGSVSTLKIQRTQQEDSAVYLCASSFPVGKENTEAFFGQGTRLTVV.

The chain links TRBV19 to TRBJ1-3; D is possibly TRBD1 (5 bases). With 3 bases removed from V and 2 bases from J, the gap between germline ends came to 8 bases. Germline CDR1 LNHDA, CDR2 SQIVND (reference sequence). The CDR3 spans 14 residues. CDR3 sequence (DNA): TGTGCCAGTAGTATTGGGGGAACTGGAAACACCATATATTTT. It specifies CASSIGGTGNTIYF.

The chain carries TRBV19 and TRBJ1-5; D is ambiguous. The germline CDR1 and CDR2 sequences are LNHDA and SQIVND (reference sequence). V was pared by 4 bases and J by 1 base, with 11 bases between. The CDR3 runs to 15 residues. The CDR3 coding sequence is TGTGCCAGTAGTACAAGGGTGGGGAGCAATCAGCCCCAGCATTTT. Translation: CASSTRVGSNQPQHF.

The V and J genes are TRBV5-1 and TRBJ1-2; maybe TRBD1 (5 bases). CDR1 and CDR2 from the germline V gene are SGHRS and YFSETQ. CDR3 length: 14 residues. V was trimmed by 2 bases and J by 6 bases, leaving 14 bases between them. The CDR3 DNA reads as TGCGCCAGCAGCTTCCGGAGGGGCCCCGATGGCTACACCTTC. Its protein product is CASSFRRGPDGYTF.

This clone was seen once. The chain links TRBV4-2 to TRBJ2-3; the D call may be TRBD1 or TRBD2 (5 bases each). V lost 0 bases, J lost 7 bases, and 8 bases lay in between. This CDR3 region has 13 residues. The germline V gene has CDR1 LGHNA and CDR2 YNFKEQ. The CDR3 here is CASSQERGHTQYF. As DNA, the CDR3 is TGTGCCAGCAGCCAAGAGAGGGGACATACGCAGTATTTT.

The chain recombines TRBV7-6 with TRBJ2-7, with 9 bases that match TRBD2. The CDR3 length is 16 residues. Unmatched junction bases numbered 15, after V lost 6 bases and J lost 6 bases. Germline values: CDR1 SGHVS, CDR2 FNYEAQ. The CDR3 region has the DNA TGTGCCAGCAGTCTACCAGCGGGCGGGGGGGCCTTCGAGCAGTACTTC. It codes for CASSLPAGGGAFEQYF.

The chain carries TRBV6-6 and TRBJ1-1, with 7 bases fitting TRBD1. After removal of 2 bases from V and 5 bases from J, the junction contained 8 bases not matched to a gene. This CDR3 has 15 amino acids. Germline V CDR1 and CDR2: MNHNY, SVGAGI (reference sequence). DNA for the CDR3: TGTGCCAGCAGTTACCTTACAGGGGTTGGGACTGAAGCTTTCTTT. Translated: CASSYLTGVGTEAFF.

The J gene is TRBJ2-5, the V gene TRBV7-2, with 8 bases identical to TRBD2. The germline CDR1 and CDR2 sequences are SGHTA and FQGNSA. V dropped 2 bases and J dropped 1; count of bases not matched to a gene: 15. The CDR3 consists of 19 residues. The DNA for the CDR3 is TGTGCCAGCAGCTTAAAAGCCCTGGGGGTAGCGGGAATCCAAGAGACCCAGTACTTC. Protein product: CASSLKALGVAGIQETQYF.

The chain recombines TRBV5-1 with TRBJ2-7; 8 nucleotides align to TRBD2. CDR3 size: 13 residues. Germline trimming cut 2 bases from V and 5 bases from J; bases unmatched to any gene: 3. Germline CDR1 reads SGHRS; CDR2 reads YFSETQ. CDR3 sequence reads: CASSFSGIHEQYF. The DNA for the CDR3 is TGCGCCAGCAGCTTTAGCGGGATCCACGAGCAGTACTTC. The full variable domain, rest sourced from reference TRBV5-1 and TRBJ2-7, is KAGVTQTPRYLIKTRGQQVTLSCSPISGHRSVSWYQQTPGQGLQFLFEYFSETQRNKGNFPGRFSGRQFSNSRSEMNVSTLELGDSALYLCASSFSGIHEQYFGPGTRLTVT.

This sequence joins TRBV5-4 and TRBJ1-4, with D maybe TRBD1 (5 bases). Germline V lookup: CDR1 SGHNT, CDR2 YYREEE (reference sequence). Deletions cut 2 bases from V and 5 bases from J, with 10 bases between. The CDR3 runs to 14 residues. CDR3 in amino acids: CASSLGTGNEKLFF. The CDR3 nucleotides are TGTGCCAGCAGCTTAGGCACAGGCAATGAAAAACTGTTTTTT.

The genes are TRBV6-4 and TRBJ2-1, with a tentative D call TRBD2 (5 bases). V shed 3 bases and J shed 2 bases, with 11 bases lying between them. This CDR3 is built from 15 residues. The germline CDR1 and CDR2 sequences are MRHNA and SNTAGT. The CDR3 DNA follows: TGTGCCAGCAGTGAATTGGGAGTAGCCTACAATGAGCAGTTCTTC. Translated: CASSELGVAYNEQFF.

The genes are TRBV4-1 and TRBJ2-6; 9 nucleotides agree with TRBD1. Germline CDR1 and CDR2: MGHRA and YSYEKL. The V and J ends lost 4 bases and 0 bases, in that order; junction bases with no gene match: 10. The CDR3 has 19 residues. As DNA, the CDR3 is TGCGCCAGCAGCCGGGACCGGGACAGGGTCCTCTCTGGGGCCAACGTCCTGACTTTC. Translated: CASSRDRDRVLSGANVLTF.

The V gene is TRBV9, the J gene TRBJ2-7; possibly TRBD2 for D (6 bases). V was clipped by 4 bases and J by 3 bases, with 14 bases between them. In germline, CDR1 is SGDLS, CDR2 YYNGEE. This CDR3 comprises 14 residues. The CDR3 loop is CASSPGAGNYEQYF. Here the CDR3 DNA reads TGTGCCAGCAGCCCGGGAGCGGGTAACTACGAGCAGTACTTC.

The rearrangement joins TRBV6-5 to TRBJ2-7; D is unclear. With 0 bases removed from V and 3 bases from J, the gap between germline ends came to 9 bases. This CDR3 has 14 amino acids. Germline CDR1 reads MNHEY; CDR2 reads SVGAGI. CDR3 sequence reads: CASSYSAPDYEQYF. In DNA form, the CDR3 reads TGTGCCAGCAGTTACTCGGCCCCCGACTACGAGCAGTACTTC.

The chain combines TRBV4-2 with TRBJ1-2, with a weak D call TRBD1 (5 bases). V was shortened by 4 bases and J by 5 bases, with 17 bases between the two germline ends. There are 15 residues in the CDR3. Per the germline V gene, CDR1 is LGHNA and CDR2 is YNFKEQ. The CDR3 DNA sequence: TGTGCCAGCAGCCGAGAGGACACGGATAATTATGGCTACACCTTC. Translating it yields CASSREDTDNYGYTF.

The gene calls are TRBV9 and TRBJ2-3, with no clear D. Trimming cost V 0 bases and J 3 bases, with 2 bases left between them. Germline assignment: CDR1 SGDLS and CDR2 YYNGEE. The CDR3 totals 12 residues. The CDR3 spells CASSVGTDTQYF. CDR3 nucleotide sequence: TGTGCCAGCAGCGTAGGAACAGATACGCAGTATTTT. The whole variable domain, remainder taken from reference TRBV9 and TRBJ2-3, is DSGVTQTPKHLITATGQRVTLRCSPRSGDLSVYWYQQSLDQGLQFLIQYYNGEERAKGNILERFSAQQFPDLHSELNLSSLELGDSALYFCASSVGTDTQYFGPGTRLTVL.

The chain carries TRBV27 and TRBJ2-2; 9 bases fit TRBD2. The V gene's germline CDR1 is MNHEY and CDR2 SMNVEV (reference sequence). V dropped 6 bases and J dropped 4; count of bases not matched to a gene: 12. The CDR3 sequence is 17 residues long. CDR3 in amino acids: CASRPLSGGRGTGELFF. In DNA form, the CDR3 reads TGTGCCAGCAGACCCCTTAGCGGGGGAAGGGGCACCGGGGAGCTGTTTTTT.

This chain joins TRBV11-3 and TRBJ2-5; TRBD1 might be the D (6 bases). The CDR3 is 14 residues long. Germline-derived CDR1 and CDR2 are SGHNT and YENEEA. The V and J ends lost 1 base and 4 bases respectively, with 10 bases between them. As DNA, the CDR3 is TGTGCCAGCAGCTTAGGACAGACAGGAGAGACCCAGTACTTC. This translates into CASSLGQTGETQYF.

The V call is TRBV30, the J call TRBJ1-6, with 9 bases identical to TRBD1. CDR3 size: 14 residues. Germline CDR1 and CDR2: GTSNPN and SVGIG (reference sequence). Losses at the gene ends were 2 bases for V and 9 bases for J; bases not matched to a gene: 5. The CDR3 DNA sequence: TGTGCCTGGAGTTCGGGACAGGGTTTTTCACCCCTCCACTTT. Its protein is CAWSSGQGFSPLHF.

The chain uses TRBV7-2 and TRBJ2-7; a weak D match, TRBD1 (6 bases). Trimming shortened V by 5 bases and J by 2 bases, and 13 bases separated the two germline ends. Germline V gene lookup returns CDR1 SGHTA and CDR2 FQGNSA. The CDR3 has 14 amino acids. This CDR3 is CASSVPGHTYEQYF. The CDR3 DNA reads TGTGCCAGCAGCGTACCGGGACACACCTACGAGCAGTACTTC.

The rearrangement uses TRBV5-8 and TRBJ2-7, with D maybe TRBD2 (6 bases). The CDR3 spans 14 residues. Trimming shortened V by 0 bases and J by 3 bases, and 10 bases separated the two germline ends. Looked up from germline, CDR1 is SGHTS and CDR2 is YDEGEE. The CDR3 DNA reads as TGTGCCAGCAGCTTGGGCGGGAACTACTACGAGCAGTACTTC. Translated: CASSLGGNYYEQYF.